These 14 T cell receptor beta chains originate from one sample sequenced in a study of blood T cell repertoires in COVID-19. Assay: immunoSEQ multiplex PCR; the TCRdb copy retains only in-frame clones and omits some. The data show roughly 200,000 clones, around 87% seen once. Sample: peripheral blood. All receptors derive from a woman in her twenties or thirties with active or convalescent COVID-19.

This chain uses TRBV3-1 (or the pseudogene TRBV3-2) with TRBJ2-6, with D perhaps matching TRBD2 (5 bases). V was shortened by 6 bases and J by 1 base, with 10 bases between the two germline ends. This CDR3 comprises 15 residues. CDR1 LGHDT and CDR2 YNNKEL come from the germline V gene (reference sequence). The CDR3 DNA is TGTGCCAGCAGAGCAGGAGGATCTGGGGCCAACGTCCTGACTTTC. Translated: CASRAGGSGANVLTF.

The V and J genes are TRBV19 and TRBJ1-5; TRBD1 matches 9 bases. The ends lost 6 bases at V and 3 bases at J; junction bases unmatched: 6. Germline assignment: CDR1 LNHDA and CDR2 SQIVND (reference sequence). The CDR3 has 15 residues. CDR3 in amino acids: CASRLQGAFNQPQHF. The DNA for the CDR3 is TGTGCCAGTAGATTACAGGGGGCTTTCAATCAGCCCCAGCATTTT.

This CDR3 reads CASDGRTGRDGYTF. The CDR3 DNA reads as TGTGCCAGCGACGGACGGACTGGGAGGGATGGCTACACCTTC. The chain uses TRBV6-5 and TRBJ1-2; no clear D. This CDR3 is 14 amino acids long. Germline V gene data show CDR1 as MNHEY and CDR2 as SVGAGI. Trimming took off 8 bases at V and 6 bases at J, with 19 bases between the two ends.

This chain connects TRBV19 to TRBJ2-2, with TRBD1 identical over 7 bases. J was trimmed by 0 bases and V by 5 bases; bases with no gene match: 6. Germline lookup yields CDR1 LNHDA and CDR2 SQIVND (reference sequence). CDR3 length: 16 amino acids. The CDR3 nucleotides are TGTGCCAGTAGTCGACAGGGATCTTCGAACACCGGGGAGCTGTTTTTT. Its translation is CASSRQGSSNTGELFF.

The CDR3 coding sequence is TGTGCCAGCAGACCGTCTACGGGGAAGGCCACAGATACGCAGTATTTT. Translation gives CASRPSTGKATDTQYF. The genes are TRBV28 and TRBJ2-3; D may be TRBD2 (5 bases). V was shortened by 6 bases and J by 2 bases, with 18 bases between the two germline ends. This CDR3 comprises 16 residues. Germline values: CDR1 MDHEN, CDR2 SYDVKM.

DNA of the CDR3: TGTGCCAGCAGTCTTGGGACTTACACCGGGGAGCTGTTTTTT. The encoded protein is CASSLGTYTGELFF. The V call is TRBV27, the J call TRBJ2-2, with D possibly matching TRBD2 (6 bases). This CDR3 region has 14 residues. CDR1 and CDR2 from the germline V gene are MNHEY and SMNVEV (reference sequence). Deletions cut 5 bases from V and 3 bases from J, with 10 bases between.

The genes are TRBV7-6 and TRBJ2-5; 8 nucleotides agree with TRBD1. Per the germline V gene, CDR1 is SGHVS and CDR2 is FNYEAQ. V dropped 1 base and J dropped 4; count of bases not matched to a gene: 5. The CDR3 contains 15 residues. The CDR3 here is CASSLEQGAGETQYF. For the CDR3, the DNA is TGTGCCAGCAGCTTAGAGCAGGGGGCCGGAGAGACCCAGTACTTC.

The CDR3 sequence: CASNTPLGPYEQYF. The CDR3 DNA sequence: TGTGCCAGCAACACCCCACTGGGGCCTTACGAGCAGTACTTC. The V call is TRBV7-2, the J call TRBJ2-7; weak D call: TRBD1 (5 bases). There are 14 residues in the CDR3. CDR1 is SGHTA and CDR2 is FQGNSA in the germline V gene. V shed 7 bases and J shed 4 bases, with 17 bases lying between them.

V gene TRBV3-1 (or the pseudogene TRBV3-2) combines with J gene TRBJ1-2; TRBD1 agrees at 10 bases. The germline V gene has CDR1 LGHDT and CDR2 YNNKEL (reference sequence). This CDR3 is built from 14 residues. Losses at the gene ends were 4 bases for V and 5 bases for J; bases not matched to a gene: 4. The CDR3 DNA sequence: TGTGCCAGCAGCCGCCAGGGACAGGGGTATGGCTACACCTTC. Translation: CASSRQGQGYGYTF.

The genes are TRBV10-2 and TRBJ2-7; 10 bases line up with TRBD2. With 3 bases clipped from V and 4 bases from J, the junction kept 6 bases outside the gene matches. This CDR3 comprises 15 residues. CDR1 WSHSY and CDR2 SAAADI come from the germline V gene. The CDR3 loop reads CASSEPAGGQYEQYF. The CDR3 coding sequence is TGCGCCAGCAGTGAACCAGCGGGGGGGCAATACGAGCAGTACTTC.

The V and J genes are TRBV6-6 and TRBJ1-3; D unclear. V was trimmed by 0 bases and J by 4 bases, leaving 10 bases between them. The CDR3 is 15 amino acids. Germline V gives CDR1 MNHNY, CDR2 SVGAGI (reference sequence). CDR3 sequence reads: CASSYSFGRGNTIYF. The CDR3, as DNA: TGTGCCAGCAGTTACTCTTTTGGCAGAGGAAACACCATATATTTT.

The CDR3 nucleotides are TGTGCCAGCAGGGACAGGGTAGCCGGGGAGCTGTTTTTT. Residues: CASRDRVAGELFF. The chain links TRBV12-3 or TRBV12-4 to TRBJ2-2, with TRBD1 matching 8 bases. The CDR3 length is 13 residues. J lost 6 bases, V lost 6 bases, and 3 bases had no gene match.

This clone appeared once. This rearrangement joins TRBV7-8 to TRBJ2-7; tentatively, D is TRBD2 (5 bases). The CDR3 length is 17 residues. With 5 bases removed from V and 0 bases from J, the gap between germline ends came to 20 bases. CDR1 and CDR2 from the germline V gene are SGHVS and FQNEAQ. DNA of the CDR3: TGTGCCAGCAGCCTCCCCCCCGGGCCGGCGGGCTCCTACGAGCAGTACTTC. Its translation: CASSLPPGPAGSYEQYF.

There are a few counts of this clone. The V call is TRBV21-1, the J call TRBJ2-3; the table assigns TRBD2, which was not confirmed against the DNA. TRBV21-1 is a recognized pseudogene. The CDR3 is 13 residues long. The CDR3 spells CASSKGRTDTQYF. The CDR3 region has the DNA TGTGCCAGCAGCAAAGGGAGAACAGATACGCAGTATTTT.